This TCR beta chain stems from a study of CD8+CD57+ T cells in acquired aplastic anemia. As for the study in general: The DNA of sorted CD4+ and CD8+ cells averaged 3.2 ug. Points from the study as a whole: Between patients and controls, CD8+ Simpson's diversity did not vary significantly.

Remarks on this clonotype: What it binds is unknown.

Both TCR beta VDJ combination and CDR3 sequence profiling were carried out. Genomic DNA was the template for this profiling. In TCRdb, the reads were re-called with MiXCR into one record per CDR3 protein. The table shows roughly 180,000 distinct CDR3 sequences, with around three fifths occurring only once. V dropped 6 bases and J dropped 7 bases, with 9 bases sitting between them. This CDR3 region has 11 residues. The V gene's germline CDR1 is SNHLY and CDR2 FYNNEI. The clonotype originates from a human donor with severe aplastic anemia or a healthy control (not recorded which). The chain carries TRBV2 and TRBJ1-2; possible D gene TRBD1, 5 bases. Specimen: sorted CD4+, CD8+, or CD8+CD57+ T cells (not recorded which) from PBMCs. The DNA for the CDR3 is TGTGCCAGCAGCGTGGGGGGTGGCTACACCTTC. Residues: CASSVGGGYTF.